This T cell receptor (beta chain) was obtained from a study of preoperative IRX-2 immunotherapy in early breast cancer. Clones were sequenced by immunoSEQ multiplex PCR, and TCRdb holds only the in-frame ones, with some missing. The table includes over a thousand clones, around 67% detected once. Documented treatment: preoperative locoregional IRX-2 cytokine immunotherapy. Patients received preoperative, locoregional IRX-2 cytokine immunotherapy in a phase Ib study. The sequenced sample was tumor tissue, obtained before IRX-2 immunotherapy. This receptor was taken from a human donor with breast cancer.

The CDR3 loop is CASSSGTSGRLAKNIQYF. The CDR3 nucleotides read TGTGCCAGCAGTTCCGGGACTAGCGGGAGGTTAGCCAAAAACATTCAGTACTTC. V usage is TRBV6-8 and J usage is TRBJ2-4; 15 positions match TRBD2. CDR3 size: 18 residues. The trim removed 4 bases at V and 0 bases at J, leaving 4 bases unmatched. Looked up from germline, CDR1 is MNHGY and CDR2 is SAAAGT.